What follows are 9 T cell receptor beta chains derived from one specimen sequenced in a study of cytomegalovirus exposure and HLA in healthy donors (dated by TCRdb to 2015 to 2018). Libraries were built with the immunoSEQ multiplex PCR assay. A mixture of 60 forward primers for TCR Vbeta segments and 13 reverse primers for TCR Jbeta segments was used in the multiplex PCR. In TCRdb, the immuneACCESS table is reduced to in-frame sequences with V and J assigned. These tables do not hold every clone; where another copy was compared, an unresolved V gene accounts for under half, and the others remain unexplained. Here the sample has 150,000 to 200,000 clones; 77% occur a single time. Approximately 1.5% of the sample comes from the top ten. Sample: PBMCs. The receptors were sampled from a woman in her thirties in good health and CMV-seropositive.

CDR3 sequence (DNA): TGTGCCAGCAGCGTAGGGGGCACAGAGCAGTTCTTC. Its translation: CASSVGGTEQFF. The rearrangement uses TRBV9 and TRBJ2-1; D may be TRBD1 (5 bases). V was cut by 0 bases and J by 10 bases, with 8 bases left in between. Germline V gene sequence: CDR1 SGDLS, CDR2 YYNGEE. This CDR3 comprises 12 residues.

This clone occurred once. The gene calls are TRBV25-1 and TRBJ2-5; perhaps TRBD2 as D (6 bases). V was clipped by 6 bases and J by 5 bases, with 19 bases between them. Per the germline V gene, CDR1 is MGHDK and CDR2 is SYGVNS. The CDR3 is 15 residues long. The chain's CDR3 is CASSQRDFSGETQYF. Here the CDR3 DNA reads TGTGCCAGCAGCCAAAGGGACTTTTCCGGGGAGACCCAGTACTTC. Drawing the rest from reference TRBV25-1 and TRBJ2-5, the complete variable domain is EADIYQTPRYLVIGTGKKITLECSQTMGHDKMYWYQQDPGMELHLIHYSYGVNSTEKGDLSSESTVSRIRTEHFPLTLESARPSHTSQYLCASSQRDFSGETQYFGPGTRLLVL.

This clone came up a few times. This sequence joins TRBV7-2 and TRBJ2-5; tentative D call: TRBD1 (6 bases). V shed 5 bases and J shed 2 bases, with 12 bases lying between them. The germline CDR1 and CDR2 sequences are SGHTA and FQGNSA. This CDR3 has 14 amino acids. The CDR3 loop is CASSRVQGQETQYF. DNA of the CDR3: TGTGCCAGCAGCAGGGTACAGGGTCAAGAGACCCAGTACTTC.

This clone was picked up a small number of times. V gene TRBV5-1 combines with J gene TRBJ2-5, with D perhaps matching TRBD1 (6 bases). The CDR3 covers 13 residues. Per the germline V gene, CDR1 is SGHRS and CDR2 is YFSETQ. With 0 bases removed from V and 4 bases from J, the gap between germline ends came to 7 bases. Written as DNA, the CDR3 is TGCGCCAGCAGCTTGGACAGGGTAGAGACCCAGTACTTC. Translation: CASSLDRVETQYF.

This clone showed up just once. The CDR3 spells CASSLQTGGDQPQHF. Here the CDR3 DNA reads TGTGCCAGCAGCTTACAGACAGGGGGCGATCAGCCCCAGCATTTT. The genes are TRBV7-2 and TRBJ1-5, with 10 positions matching TRBD1. Germline loops: CDR1 SGHTA, CDR2 FQGNSA. Trimming removed 2 bases from V and 5 bases from J; junction bases left unmatched: 3. The CDR3 contains 15 residues.

V gene TRBV29-1 combines with J gene TRBJ2-7; 10 bases map to TRBD1. CDR3 length: 15 amino acids. V lost 4 bases and J lost 4; bases outside the gene matches: 10. CDR1 is SQVTM and CDR2 is ANQGSEA in the germline V gene. The CDR3, as DNA: TGCAGCGTTGCCACCCCCGGGACAGGGGTTTACGAGCAGTACTTC. This sequence encodes CSVATPGTGVYEQYF.

This clone was seen more than once but under ten times. The chain employs TRBV28 and TRBJ1-3, with a tentative D call TRBD1 (6 bases). The CDR3 extends over 15 amino acids. Trimming stripped 6 bases from V and 0 bases from J, with 12 bases between. The germline V gene has CDR1 MDHEN and CDR2 SYDVKM. The CDR3 reads CASSPWDNSGNTIYF. The CDR3 DNA is TGTGCCAGCAGCCCCTGGGACAACTCTGGAAACACCATATATTTT. Together with reference TRBV28 and TRBJ1-3, the CDR3 gives the full variable domain: DVKVTQSSRYLVKRTGEKVFLECVQDMDHENMFWYRQDPGLGLRLIYFSYDVKMKEKGDIPEGYSVSREKKERFSLILESASTNQTSMYLCASSPWDNSGNTIYFGEGSWLTVV.

The chain recombines TRBV10-3 with TRBJ2-5; maybe TRBD2 (5 bases). The CDR3 has 13 residues. Germline CDR1 and CDR2: ENHRY and SYGVKD. V was shortened by 4 bases and J by 1 base, with 7 bases between the two germline ends. This CDR3 is CAISGGAQETQYF. The DNA for the CDR3 is TGTGCCATCAGTGGGGGAGCCCAAGAGACCCAGTACTTC.

The chain is built from TRBV4-3 and TRBJ1-2; possibly TRBD1 for D (6 bases). The germline V and J ends were trimmed by 1 base and 4 bases, with 10 bases remaining between them. The germline gives CDR1 LGHNA, CDR2 YSLEER. This CDR3 is built from 14 residues. The CDR3 loop reads CASSQVGGSYGYTF. DNA for the CDR3: TGCGCCAGCAGCCAAGTAGGGGGATCCTATGGCTACACCTTC.